What follows are 13 T cell receptor beta chains derived from one specimen sequenced in a study of response to subunit inactivated influenza vaccine. TCRdb re-called the RT-PCR reads through MiXCR, storing one row per CDR3 protein. The sample carries around 750,000 distinct CDR3 sequences, 21% recorded once. The sequencing used PBMCs from blood, collected roughly 5 days after vaccination. All receptors come from a middle-aged man who received an inactivated influenza vaccine.

This chain uses TRBV5-1 with TRBJ2-1, with D possibly matching TRBD1 (6 bases). Germline assignment: CDR1 SGHRS and CDR2 YFSETQ. This CDR3 has 15 residues. Deletions cut 0 bases from V and 5 bases from J, with 12 bases between. CDR3 DNA sequence: TGCGCCAGCAGCTTGGAGGGGGAGTACCACAATGAGCAGTTCTTC. It codes for CASSLEGEYHNEQFF.

This clonotype came up a few times. The genes are TRBV6-5 and TRBJ2-7, with D uncertain. CDR1 is MNHEY, CDR2 SVGAGI, per germline. This CDR3 comprises 13 residues. The germline V and J ends were trimmed by 2 bases and 0 bases, with 5 bases remaining between them. This CDR3 is CASSYETSYEQYF. The CDR3 DNA is TGTGCCAGCAGTTACGAGACCTCCTACGAGCAGTACTTC.

In its sample, this clonotype was seen many times. The chain employs TRBV12-3 or TRBV12-4 and TRBJ2-4; D could derive from TRBD1 or TRBD2 (5 bases each). V lost 7 bases to trimming and J lost 0 bases, with 13 bases between them. CDR3 size: 15 residues. In nucleotides, the CDR3 is TGTGCCAGCAACCTCGGGGCGGGAGCCAAAAACATTCAGTACTTC. This encodes CASNLGAGAKNIQYF.

The V and J genes are TRBV30 and TRBJ2-5, with 9 nucleotides matching TRBD1. V dropped 6 bases and J dropped 5; count of bases not matched to a gene: 7. This CDR3 is 13 amino acids long. Per the germline V gene, CDR1 is GTSNPN and CDR2 is SVGIG (reference sequence). CDR3 DNA sequence: TGTGCCTGCCCCGGGACAGGGAAGGAGACCCAGTACTTC. Its translation: CACPGTGKETQYF.

This clonotype was counted a few times. This chain connects TRBV5-6 to TRBJ2-7; D remains unclear. Germline V gene data show CDR1 as SGHDT and CDR2 as YYEEEE. Between the trimmed V and J ends, which lost 5 bases and 5 bases, there was a span of 20 bases. The CDR3 is 15 amino acids. This chain's CDR3 is CASSGIALSVHEQYF. CDR3 nucleotides: TGTGCCAGCAGTGGTATTGCATTAAGCGTCCACGAGCAGTACTTC.

This clonotype was counted a few times. The rearrangement joins TRBV6-2 or TRBV6-3 to TRBJ2-1; 10 nucleotides align to TRBD2. V lost 5 bases, J lost 9 bases, and 13 bases stayed unmatched. The germline V gene has CDR1 MNHEY and CDR2 SVGEGT. The CDR3 runs to 16 residues. CDR3 bases: TGTGCCAGCAGTAAGGAGAGCGGGAGGGCCAGGAGTGAGCAGTTCTTC. This encodes CASSKESGRARSEQFF.

This chain uses TRBV12-3 or TRBV12-4 with TRBJ2-2; D might be TRBD2 (6 bases). This CDR3 region has 15 residues. V lost 6 bases and J lost 9, with 20 bases in between. The CDR3 spells CASSSTGVVGRELFF. CDR3 coding DNA: TGTGCCAGCAGCTCCACGGGGGTCGTTGGGAGGGAGCTGTTTTTT.

This chain joins TRBV20-1 and TRBJ2-7; weak D call: TRBD1 (7 bases). The CDR3 has 15 residues. The germline CDR1 and CDR2 sequences are DFQATT and SNEGSKA (reference sequence). The V gene lost 5 bases and the J gene lost 0 bases, with 17 bases spanning the gap. CDR3 nucleotides: TGCAGTGCTGGAGGGAAAAGACAGGGCTCCTACGAGCAGTACTTC. Protein product: CSAGGKRQGSYEQYF.

This chain connects TRBV21-1 to TRBJ1-4. TRBV21-1 is described as a pseudogene. This CDR3 contains 14 residues. The CDR3: CASSKENLGEKLFF. CDR3 nucleotide sequence: TGTGCCAGCAGCAAAGAGAACCTTGGGGAAAAACTGTTTTTT.

The V gene is TRBV4-2, the J gene TRBJ2-1, with TRBD2 matching over 14 bases. The CDR3 covers 19 residues. V shed 4 bases, J shed 8 bases, and the junction held 16 bases outside the gene matches. Germline CDR1 LGHNA, CDR2 YNFKEQ. CDR3 protein: CASSRLAGGRDRLFDEQFF. The CDR3 nucleotides are TGTGCCAGCAGCCGACTAGCGGGGGGGCGAGATCGCTTATTCGATGAGCAGTTCTTC.

This clonotype has a handful of counts. The chain joins TRBV7-6 to TRBJ2-5, with TRBD1 identical over 11 bases. The CDR3 contains 15 residues. Losses at the gene ends were 1 base for V and 4 bases for J; bases not matched to a gene: 2. Germline V gene sequence: CDR1 SGHVS, CDR2 FNYEAQ. The CDR3 DNA reads as TGTGCCAGCAGCTTAGGGACAGGGGGCGCAGAGACCCAGTACTTC. It translates to CASSLGTGGAETQYF.

The genes are TRBV19 and TRBJ2-2; tentatively, D is TRBD2 (5 bases). CDR3 length: 13 amino acids. The germline V and J ends were trimmed by 6 bases and 6 bases, with 11 bases remaining between them. The germline CDR1 and CDR2 sequences are LNHDA and SQIVND (reference sequence). DNA of the CDR3: TGTGCCAGTAGCGAGCGGTCCCCCGGGGAGCTGTTTTTT. Its protein is CASSERSPGELFF.

V and J are TRBV6-1 and TRBJ1-1; D call uncertain. Trimming took 6 bases from V and 2 from J, leaving 16 bases between them. CDR3 length: 15 amino acids. Germline lookup yields CDR1 MNHNS and CDR2 SASEGT. CDR3 loop: CASSPGGRGNTEAFF. CDR3 nucleotides: TGTGCCAGCAGCCCGGGAGGGCGCGGAAACACTGAAGCTTTCTTT.